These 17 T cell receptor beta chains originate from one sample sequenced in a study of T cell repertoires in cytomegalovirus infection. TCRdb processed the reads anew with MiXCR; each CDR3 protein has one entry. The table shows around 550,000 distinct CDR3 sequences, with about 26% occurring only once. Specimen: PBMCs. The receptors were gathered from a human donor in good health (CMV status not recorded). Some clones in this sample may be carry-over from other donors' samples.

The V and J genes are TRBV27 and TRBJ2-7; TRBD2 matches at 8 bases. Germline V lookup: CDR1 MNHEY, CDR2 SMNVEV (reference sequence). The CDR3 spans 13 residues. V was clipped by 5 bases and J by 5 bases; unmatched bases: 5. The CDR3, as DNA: TGTGCCAGCAGTAGCGGGAGTCGCAACGAGCAGTACGTC. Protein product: CASSSGSRNEQYV.

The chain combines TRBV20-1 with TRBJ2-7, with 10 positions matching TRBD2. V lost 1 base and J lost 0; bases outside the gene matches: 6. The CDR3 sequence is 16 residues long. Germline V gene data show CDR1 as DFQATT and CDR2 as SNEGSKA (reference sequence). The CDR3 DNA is TGCAGTGCTAGAGGGGAAGCGGGAGGGCCCTCCTACGAGCAGTACTTC. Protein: CSARGEAGGPSYEQYF.

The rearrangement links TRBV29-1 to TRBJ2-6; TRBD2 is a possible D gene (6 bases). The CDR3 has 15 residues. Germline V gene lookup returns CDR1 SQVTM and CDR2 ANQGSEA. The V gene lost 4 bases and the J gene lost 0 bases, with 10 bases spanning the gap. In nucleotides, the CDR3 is TGCAGCGTTGGACTCGGGGGCTCTGGGGCCAACGTCCTGACTTTC. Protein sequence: CSVGLGGSGANVLTF.

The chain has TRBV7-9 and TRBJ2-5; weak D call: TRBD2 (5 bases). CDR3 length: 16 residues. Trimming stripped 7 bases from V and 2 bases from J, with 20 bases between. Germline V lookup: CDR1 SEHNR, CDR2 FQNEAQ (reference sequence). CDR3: CASTETWGVAQETQYF. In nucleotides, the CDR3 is TGTGCCAGCACCGAGACCTGGGGAGTCGCACAAGAGACCCAGTACTTC.

CDR3 DNA sequence: TGTGCCAGCAGTTTTAGCGGGAGGGGCAATACGGGCACAGATACGCAGTATTTT. It specifies CASSFSGRGNTGTDTQYF. The gene calls are TRBV28 and TRBJ2-3; TRBD2 agrees at 11 bases. The CDR3 has 18 amino acids. V trimming: 3 bases; J trimming: 1 base; junction bases outside the gene matches: 9. Germline loops: CDR1 MDHEN, CDR2 SYDVKM.

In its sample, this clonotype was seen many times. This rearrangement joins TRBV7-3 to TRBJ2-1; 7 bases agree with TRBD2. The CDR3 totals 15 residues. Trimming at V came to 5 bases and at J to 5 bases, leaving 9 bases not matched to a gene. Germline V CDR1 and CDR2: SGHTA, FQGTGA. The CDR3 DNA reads TGTGCCAGCAGCCGCGGTGCGGGGGTAAACAATGAGCAGTTCTTC. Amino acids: CASSRGAGVNNEQFF. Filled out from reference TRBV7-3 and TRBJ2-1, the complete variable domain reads GAGVSQTPSNKVTEKGKYVELRCDPISGHTALYWYRQSLGQGPEFLIYFQGTGAADDSGLPNDRFFAVRPEGSVSTLKIQRTERGDSAVYLCASSRGAGVNNEQFFGPGTRLTVL.

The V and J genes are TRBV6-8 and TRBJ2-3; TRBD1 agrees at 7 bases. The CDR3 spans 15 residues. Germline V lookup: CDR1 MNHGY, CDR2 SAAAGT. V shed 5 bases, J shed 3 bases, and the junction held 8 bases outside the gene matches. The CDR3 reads CASSTQTGSTDTQYF. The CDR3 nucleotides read TGTGCCAGCAGTACACAGACAGGGTCGACAGATACGCAGTATTTT.

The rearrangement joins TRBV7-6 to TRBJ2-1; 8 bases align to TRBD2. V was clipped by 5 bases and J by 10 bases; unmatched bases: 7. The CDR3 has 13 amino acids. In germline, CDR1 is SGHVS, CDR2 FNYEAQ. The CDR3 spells CASSLHSGNEQFF. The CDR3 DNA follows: TGTGCCAGCAGCCTCCATAGCGGGAACGAGCAGTTCTTC. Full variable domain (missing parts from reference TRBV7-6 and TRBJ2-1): GAGVSQSPRYKVTKRGQDVALRCDPISGHVSLYWYRQALGQGPEFLTYFNYEAQQDKSGLPNDRFSAERPEGSISTLTIQRTEQRDSAMYRCASSLHSGNEQFFGPGTRLTVL.

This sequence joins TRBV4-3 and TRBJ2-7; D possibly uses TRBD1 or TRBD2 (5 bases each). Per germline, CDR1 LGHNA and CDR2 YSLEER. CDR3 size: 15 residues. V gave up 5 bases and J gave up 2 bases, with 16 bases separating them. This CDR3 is CASSAARGRTYEQYF. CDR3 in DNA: TGCGCCAGCAGCGCCGCTCGGGGCAGAACCTACGAGCAGTACTTC.

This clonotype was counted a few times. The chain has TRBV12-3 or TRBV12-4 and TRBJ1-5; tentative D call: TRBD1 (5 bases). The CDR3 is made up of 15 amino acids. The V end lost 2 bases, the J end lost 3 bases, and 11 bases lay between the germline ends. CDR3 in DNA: TGTGCCAGCAGTTTACGGGTGGGGGACAATCAGCCCCAGCATTTT. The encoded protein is CASSLRVGDNQPQHF.

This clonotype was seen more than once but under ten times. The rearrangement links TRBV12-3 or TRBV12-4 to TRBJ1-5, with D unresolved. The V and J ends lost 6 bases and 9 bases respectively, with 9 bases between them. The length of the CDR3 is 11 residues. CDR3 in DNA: TGTGCCAGCAGCCCGGGTGGGCCCCAGCATTTT. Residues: CASSPGGPQHF.

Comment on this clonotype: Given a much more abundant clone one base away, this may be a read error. CDR3 nucleotides: TGTGCCAGCATCAAAATGGCGGACACCGGGGAGCTGTTTTTT. Protein product: CASIKMADTGELFF. The chain uses TRBV7-2 and TRBJ2-2; D call uncertain. With 7 bases removed from V and 3 bases from J, the gap between germline ends came to 12 bases. CDR3 length equals 14 residues. The germline gives CDR1 SGHTA, CDR2 FQGNSA.

For the CDR3, the DNA is TGTGCCGAAGGGGGCCGCGGCTACACCTTC. Its translation is CAEGGRGYTF. The chain joins TRBV28 to TRBJ1-2, with 7 bases matching TRBD1. The CDR3 has 10 amino acids. The V segment lost 11 bases and the J segment 8 bases; nucleotides outside the gene matches: 5. CDR1 is MDHEN and CDR2 is SYDVKM in the germline V gene.

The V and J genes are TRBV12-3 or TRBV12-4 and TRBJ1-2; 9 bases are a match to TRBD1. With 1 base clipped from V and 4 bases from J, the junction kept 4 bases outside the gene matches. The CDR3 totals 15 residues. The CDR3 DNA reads TGTGCCAGCAGTTTAGGACAGGGGGATATCTATGGCTACACCTTC. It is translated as CASSLGQGDIYGYTF.

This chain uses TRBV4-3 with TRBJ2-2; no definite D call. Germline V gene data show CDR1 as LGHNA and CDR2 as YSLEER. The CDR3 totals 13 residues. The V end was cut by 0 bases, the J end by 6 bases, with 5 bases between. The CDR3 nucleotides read TGCGCCAGCAGCCAAGATCGGGCCGGGGAGCTGTTTTTT. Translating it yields CASSQDRAGELFF.

DNA of the CDR3: TGTGCCAGCAGCGAGGGGACTTTAGGGGACTACGATCATTACTTC. It specifies CASSEGTLGDYDHYF. The gene calls are TRBV7-6 and TRBJ2-7; 7 nucleotides match TRBD2. V gave up 5 bases and J gave up 13 bases; unmatched junction bases: 20. Germline CDR1 SGHVS, CDR2 FNYEAQ. This CDR3 has 15 amino acids. The whole variable domain, remainder taken from reference TRBV7-6 and TRBJ2-7, is GAGVSQSPRYKVTKRGQDVALRCDPISGHVSLYWYRQALGQGPEFLTYFNYEAQQDKSGLPNDRFSAERPEGSISTLTIQRTEQRDSAMYRCASSEGTLGDYDHYFGPGTRLTVT.

The DNA for the CDR3 is TGTGCCAGCAGGGGGGGGGCTCGCACAGATACGCAGTATTTT. Translated: CASRGGARTDTQYF. The chain is built from TRBV11-2 and TRBJ2-3, with a weak D call TRBD2 (7 bases). Trimming took off 6 bases at V and 1 base at J, with 11 bases between the two ends. Germline V gene sequence: CDR1 SGHAT, CDR2 FQNNGV. This CDR3 has 14 residues.